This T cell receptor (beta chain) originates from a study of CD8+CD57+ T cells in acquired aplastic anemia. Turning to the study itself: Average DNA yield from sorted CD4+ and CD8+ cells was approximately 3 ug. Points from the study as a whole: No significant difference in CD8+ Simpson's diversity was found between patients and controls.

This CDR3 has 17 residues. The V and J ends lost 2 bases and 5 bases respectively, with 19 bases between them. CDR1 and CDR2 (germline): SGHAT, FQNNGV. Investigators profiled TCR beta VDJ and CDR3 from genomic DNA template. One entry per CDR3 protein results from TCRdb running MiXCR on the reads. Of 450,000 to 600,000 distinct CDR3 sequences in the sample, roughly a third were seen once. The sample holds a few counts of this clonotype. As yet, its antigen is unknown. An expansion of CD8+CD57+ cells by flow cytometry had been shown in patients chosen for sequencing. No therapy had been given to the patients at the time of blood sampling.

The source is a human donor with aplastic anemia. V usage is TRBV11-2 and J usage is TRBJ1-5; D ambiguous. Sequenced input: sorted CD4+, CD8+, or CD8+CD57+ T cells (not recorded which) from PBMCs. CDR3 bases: TGTGCCAGCAGCTTATTGGGCAGTTTAGGGAAGGATCAGCCCCAGCATTTT. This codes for CASSLLGSLGKDQPQHF. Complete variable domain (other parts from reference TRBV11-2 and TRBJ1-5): EAGVAQSPRYKIIEKRQSVAFWCNPISGHATLYWYQQILGQGPKLLIQFQNNGVVDDSQLPKDRFSAERLKGVDSTLKIQPAKLEDSAVYLCASSLLGSLGKDQPQHFGDGTRLSIL.